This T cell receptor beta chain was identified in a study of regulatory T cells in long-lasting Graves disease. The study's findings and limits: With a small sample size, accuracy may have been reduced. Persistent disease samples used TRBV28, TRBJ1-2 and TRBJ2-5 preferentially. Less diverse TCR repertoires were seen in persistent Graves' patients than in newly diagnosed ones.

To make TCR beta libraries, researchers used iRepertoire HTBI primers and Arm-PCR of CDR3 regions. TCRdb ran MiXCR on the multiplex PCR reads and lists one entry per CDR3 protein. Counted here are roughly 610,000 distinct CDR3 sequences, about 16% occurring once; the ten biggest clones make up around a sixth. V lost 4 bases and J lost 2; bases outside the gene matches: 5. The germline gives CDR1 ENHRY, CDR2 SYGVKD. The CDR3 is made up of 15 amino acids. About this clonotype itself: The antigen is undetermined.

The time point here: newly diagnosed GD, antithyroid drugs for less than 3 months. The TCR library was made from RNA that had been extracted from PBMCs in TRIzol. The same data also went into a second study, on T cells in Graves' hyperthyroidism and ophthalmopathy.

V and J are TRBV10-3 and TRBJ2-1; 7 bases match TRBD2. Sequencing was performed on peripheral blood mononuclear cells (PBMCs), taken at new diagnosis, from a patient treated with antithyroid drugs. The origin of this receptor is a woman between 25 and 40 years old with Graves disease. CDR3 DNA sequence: TGTGCCATCAGTGCAGCTAGCGGAGCCTACAATGAGCAGTTCTTC. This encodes CAISAASGAYNEQFF.